These 30 T cell receptor beta chains share one sample of origin, sequenced in a study of T cells in women clearing cervical HPV infection. Only in-frame clones appear in the TCRdb table, and some are missing; sequencing was by immunoSEQ multiplex PCR. This specimen shows around 44,000 clones; the ten leading clones hold 7.6%. Sequencing was performed on blood buffy coat. The origin of the receptors is a woman aged 18 to 69 with a cervical HPV16 infection that either progressed to CIN3+ or cleared (not recorded which).

Turning to this clone: The CDR3 end lies 3 residues beyond the end of the read and is filled in from the germline J gene. The chain combines TRBV7-9 with TRBJ1-4, with 8 nucleotides matching TRBD1. CDR3 length: 14 residues. Looked up from germline, CDR1 is SEHNR and CDR2 is FQNEAQ (reference sequence). V trimming: 7 bases; J trimming: 4 bases; junction bases outside the gene matches: 5. The sequenced CDR3 bases are TGTGCCAGCACCCTCAGGGGGCATAATGAAAAA. It translates to CASTLRGHNEK. The whole CDR3 sequence reads CASTLRGHNEKLFF.

A word on this clone: The read ends 3 residues before the CDR3 terminus; that terminus is restored from the germline J gene. The rearrangement joins TRBV30 to TRBJ2-4; 11 nucleotides match TRBD2. The CDR3 is made up of 16 amino acids. Losses at the gene ends were 0 bases for V and 4 bases for J; bases not matched to a gene: 5. From germline, CDR1 is GTSNPN and CDR2 SVGIG (reference sequence). The CDR3 reads CAWSVGLAGGKNIQYF. CDR3 bases read: TGTGCCTGGAGTGTAGGGCTAGCGGGGGGAAAAAACATT.

For this clone: Coverage ceases 3 residues before the CDR3 finishes, and the germline J gene fills in the end. The chain couples TRBV5-1 to TRBJ2-7; D call uncertain. The CDR3 loop spans 11 amino acids. From germline, CDR1 is SGHRS and CDR2 YFSETQ. V shed 3 bases and J shed 5 bases, with 6 bases lying between them. The CDR3 here is CASSYANEQYF. The CDR3 bases that were read are TGCGCCAGCAGCTACGCTAACGAG.

Remarks on this clone: The sequence runs out 3 residues before the end of the CDR3; the remainder is reconstructed from the germline J gene. The chain uses TRBV2 and TRBJ2-7; 11 positions match TRBD1. The CDR3 runs to 14 residues. V lost 3 bases and J lost 2; bases outside the gene matches: 0. Germline V CDR1 and CDR2: SNHLY, FYNNEI. CDR3 sequence reads: CASSEGQGAYEQYF. CDR3 DNA, as far as it was read: TGTGCCAGCAGTGAGGGACAGGGGGCCTACGAG. The full variable domain, completed using reference TRBV2 and TRBJ2-7, is EPEVTQTPSHQVTQMGQEVILRCVPISNHLYFYWYRQILGQKVEFLVSFYNNEISEKSEIFDDQFSVERPDGSNFTLKIRSTKLEDSAMYFCASSEGQGAYEQYFGPGTRLTVT.

Comments on this clone: The read is 3 residues too short to cover the CDR3 end, so that end is filled in from the germline J gene. The V gene is TRBV19, the J gene TRBJ1-1; no definite D call. This CDR3 spans 14 amino acids. The germline V gene encodes CDR1 LNHDA and CDR2 SQIVND (reference sequence). V lost 1 base and J lost 0, with 6 bases in between. CDR3 bases read: TGTGCCAGTAGTATAGTTCTAATGAACACTGAA. Its translation: CASSIVLMNTE. The entire CDR3 is CASSIVLMNTEAFF.

As to this clone: The read finishes 3 residues shy of the CDR3 end, and the germline J gene is used to complete it. This rearrangement joins TRBV19 to TRBJ1-1; D unclear. Trimming stripped 3 bases from V and 1 base from J, with 12 bases between. CDR1 and CDR2 (germline): LNHDA, SQIVND (reference sequence). CDR3 size: 15 residues. Incomplete CDR3 DNA: TGTGCCAGTAGTATTAGGGCCTTGGAGAACACTGAA. Its protein is CASSIRALENTE. In full, the CDR3 is CASSIRALENTEAFF.

Points on this clone: The read comes to an end 3 residues before the CDR3 does, leaving the germline J gene to fill in the end. V and J are TRBV18 and TRBJ2-5, with 12 bases lining up with TRBD2. The CDR3 runs to 14 residues. The germline CDR1 and CDR2 sequences are KGHSH and LQKENI. With V trimmed by 6 bases and J by 4 bases, 3 bases remained unmatched. CDR3 DNA (partial): TGTGCCAGCTCGTCGACTAGCGGGGGAGAGACC. Translating gives CASSSTSGGET. In full, the CDR3 reads CASSSTSGGETQYF.

Comment on this clone: The CDR3 goes on 3 residues after the read ends, and that part is filled in from the germline J gene. This chain connects TRBV18 to TRBJ1-2, with 10 positions matching TRBD1. CDR3 length equals 18 residues. Germline V gives CDR1 KGHSH, CDR2 LQKENI. The ends lost 1 base at V and 0 bases at J; junction bases unmatched: 8. The part of the CDR3 DNA that was read is TGTGCCAGCTCACCACGCGGACAGGGGGGGACCTCTAACTATGGC. Translated, it gives CASSPRGQGGTSNYG. The entire CDR3 protein is CASSPRGQGGTSNYGYTF.

A word on this clone: The observed sequence ends 3 residues before the CDR3 terminus, with the missing tail filled in from the germline J gene. V is TRBV25-1 and J is TRBJ1-6; 10 bases line up with TRBD1. Looked up from germline, CDR1 is MGHDK and CDR2 is SYGVNS. The CDR3 is 16 residues long. The junction had 5 bases not matched to a gene; V was cut back by 0 bases and J by 9 bases. CDR3 sequence: CASSEYFGDRGSPLHF. The part of the CDR3 DNA that was read is TGTGCCAGCAGTGAATATTTTGGGGACAGGGGTTCACCC.

Comments on this clone: The CDR3 end lies 3 residues beyond the end of the read and is filled in from the germline J gene. V and J are TRBV7-6 and TRBJ1-1; TRBD1 aligns across 9 bases. CDR3 length equals 14 residues. V lost 1 base and J lost 3; bases outside the gene matches: 0. Germline V gene data show CDR1 as SGHVS and CDR2 as FNYEAQ. Incomplete CDR3 DNA: TGTGCCAGCAGCTTAGGGACAGGGGACACTGAA. It translates to CASSLGTGDTE. The entire CDR3 reads CASSLGTGDTEAFF. Based on the CDR3 plus reference TRBV7-6 and TRBJ1-1, the full variable domain is GAGVSQSPRYKVTKRGQDVALRCDPISGHVSLYWYRQALGQGPEFLTYFNYEAQQDKSGLPNDRFSAERPEGSISTLTIQRTEQRDSAMYRCASSLGTGDTEAFFGQGTRLTVV.

The covered CDR3 bases are TGCGCCAGCAGTGATACCAGAAGCACAGATACG. Protein: CASSDTRSTDT. In full, the CDR3 reads CASSDTRSTDTQYF. V and J are TRBV10-1 and TRBJ2-3, with D unresolved. The read stops 3 residues short of the end of the CDR3; the missing end is completed from the germline J gene. The CDR3 runs 14 residues. The V and J ends lost 3 bases and 0 bases respectively, with 7 bases between them. CDR1 and CDR2 from the germline V gene are WNHNN and SYGVQD (reference sequence).

Incomplete CDR3 DNA: TGTGCCAGCAATCCGGGCGGTAGCGGGGTCTACGAG. Its translation: CASNPGGSGVYE. Given in full, the CDR3 is CASNPGGSGVYEQYF. The chain joins TRBV6-2 or TRBV6-3 to TRBJ2-7; 8 bases fit TRBD2. The read is 3 residues too short to cover the CDR3 end, so that end is filled in from the germline J gene. Germline CDR1 is MNHEY and CDR2 is SVGEGT. Losses at the gene ends were 7 bases for V and 3 bases for J; bases not matched to a gene: 11. CDR3 length: 15 amino acids.

Points on this clone: Read sequence stops 3 residues before the CDR3 end, and the germline J gene provides the missing end. The chain joins TRBV5-1 to TRBJ2-2, with D perhaps being TRBD1 or TRBD2 (5 bases each). The length of the CDR3 is 14 residues. Trimming removed 8 bases at V and 0 bases at J, with 11 bases between. Germline V lookup: CDR1 SGHRS, CDR2 YFSETQ. The DNA read from the CDR3 is TGCGCCAGTCAGGAGGACACGAACACCGGGGAG. Encoded protein: CASQEDTNTGE. From start to end, the CDR3 is CASQEDTNTGELFF.

The covered CDR3 bases are TGTGCCAGCAGTGAAAGGGAGACAGGCTATGGAAACACC. Protein product: CASSERETGYGNT. The complete CDR3 reads CASSERETGYGNTIYF. J is TRBJ1-3 and V is TRBV2; the D gene is possibly TRBD1 (6 bases). The read comes to an end 3 residues before the CDR3 does, leaving the germline J gene to fill in the end. The CDR3 is 16 amino acids. V lost 2 bases and J lost 3, with 14 bases in between. Looked up from germline, CDR1 is SNHLY and CDR2 is FYNNEI.

CDR3 in amino acids: CASSLNPTLANNEQFF. The DNA read from the CDR3 is TGTGCCAGCAGCCTAAATCCCACTTTAGCGAACAATGAG. The rearrangement links TRBV7-3 to TRBJ2-1; weak D call: TRBD2 (5 bases). The read gets to within 3 residues of the CDR3 end, and the germline J gene fills in the rest. This CDR3 comprises 16 residues. With 5 bases removed from V and 5 bases from J, the gap between germline ends came to 19 bases. Germline V lookup: CDR1 SGHTA, CDR2 FQGTGA.

Worth noting for this clone: The read comes to an end 3 residues before the CDR3 does, leaving the germline J gene to fill in the end. This chain joins TRBV5-1 and TRBJ2-2; D call uncertain. V gave up 0 bases and J gave up 1 base, with 13 bases separating them. Germline values: CDR1 SGHRS, CDR2 YFSETQ. The CDR3 spans 17 residues. CDR3 DNA, as far as it was read: TGCGCCAGCAGCTTGGATCAATTAACGGGGAACACCGGGGAG. Protein product: CASSLDQLTGNTGE. The entire CDR3 is CASSLDQLTGNTGELFF.

A remark on this clone: Read coverage stops 3 residues before the CDR3 terminus; the germline J gene supplies the remainder. The chain uses TRBV20-1 and TRBJ1-5, with 9 bases identical to TRBD1. This CDR3 region has 14 residues. Germline-derived CDR1 and CDR2 are DFQATT and SNEGSKA (reference sequence). V lost 3 bases, J lost 3 bases, and 3 bases stayed unmatched. The CDR3 reads CSASGDRDNQPQHF. CDR3 bases read: TGCAGTGCTAGCGGGGACAGGGACAATCAGCCC.

As to this clone: Read coverage stops 3 residues before the CDR3 terminus; the germline J gene supplies the remainder. This rearrangement joins TRBV5-4 to TRBJ1-5, with TRBD1 matching 10 bases. V lost 5 bases to trimming and J lost 6 bases; unmatched junction nucleotides: 8. There are 15 residues in the CDR3. Looked up from germline, CDR1 is SGHNT and CDR2 is YYREEE (reference sequence). The CDR3 sequence is CASSSGTGDGQPQHF. CDR3 DNA, as far as it was read: TGTGCCAGCAGTTCCGGGACAGGGGATGGTCAGCCC.

The CDR3 here is CSPGTDYGYTF. CDR3 DNA (partial): TGCAGCCCCGGGACAGACTATGGC. The genes are TRBV29-1 and TRBJ1-2, with 7 bases identical to TRBD1. The missing CDR3 end, 3 residues past where the read stops, is filled in from the germline J gene. Trimming cost V 8 bases and J 3 bases; bases outside gene matches: 3. Germline CDR1 SQVTM, CDR2 ANQGSEA. The length of the CDR3 is 11 residues.

Points on this clone: The read is 3 residues too short to cover the CDR3 end, so that end is filled in from the germline J gene. The rearrangement joins TRBV2 to TRBJ1-2; D might be TRBD1 (5 bases). V lost 8 bases and J 6 bases, leaving 16 bases between the germline ends. The germline gives CDR1 SNHLY, CDR2 FYNNEI. The CDR3 extends over 13 amino acids. The CDR3 spells CASGPWGDHGYTF. The CDR3 DNA, read in part, is TGTGCCAGCGGACCTTGGGGGGATCATGGC.

Notes on this clone: Read coverage stops 3 residues before the CDR3 terminus; the germline J gene supplies the remainder. This chain joins TRBV28 and TRBJ2-5, with a weak D call TRBD2 (6 bases). The CDR3 consists of 17 residues. In germline, CDR1 is MDHEN, CDR2 SYDVKM. V was pared by 3 bases and J by 2 bases, with 19 bases between. The covered CDR3 bases are TGTGCCAGCAGTTTCTCTCGCGGCAGCGGGCTTCAAGAGACC. Amino acid sequence: CASSFSRGSGLQET. The whole CDR3 sequence reads CASSFSRGSGLQETQYF.

A remark on this clone: Coverage ceases 3 residues before the CDR3 finishes, and the germline J gene fills in the end. The V gene is TRBV19, the J gene TRBJ1-1; the D gene is possibly TRBD1 (6 bases). CDR3 length: 15 amino acids. Germline CDR1 reads LNHDA; CDR2 reads SQIVND (reference sequence). V was trimmed by 3 bases and J by 4 bases, leaving 15 bases between them. Incomplete CDR3 DNA: TGTGCCAGTAGTATGAGGGCAGGGGAAGGCACTGAA. Translating it yields CASSMRAGEGTE. Given in full, the CDR3 is CASSMRAGEGTEAFF.

Concerning this clone: The read terminates 3 residues before the CDR3 end, so the remaining end is supplied by the germline J gene. The V call is TRBV11-1, the J call TRBJ1-1; 8 bases agree with TRBD1. The CDR3 has 14 amino acids. The V gene's germline CDR1 is SGHAT and CDR2 FQDESV (reference sequence). Trimming removed 5 bases from V and 4 bases from J; junction bases left unmatched: 6. The CDR3 bases that were read are TGTGCCAGCAGCACATCAGACAGGGGCACTGAA. Translating gives CASSTSDRGTE. The whole CDR3 region reads CASSTSDRGTEAFF.

A note on this clone: Sequencing ends 3 residues short of the CDR3 end; the germline J gene provides the rest. The chain employs TRBV29-1 and TRBJ1-1; 7 bases fit TRBD1. V lost 6 bases, J lost 7 bases, and 14 bases stayed unmatched. Per germline, CDR1 SQVTM and CDR2 ANQGSEA. This CDR3 has 14 amino acids. The CDR3 is CSVVLGQWESEAFF. Partial CDR3 DNA: TGCAGCGTCGTACTGGGACAGTGGGAAAGTGAA. Combining the CDR3 with reference TRBV29-1 and TRBJ1-1 gives the whole variable domain SAVISQKPSRDICQRGTSLTIQCQVDSQVTMMFWYRQQPGQSLTLIATANQGSEATYESGFVIDKFPISRPNLTFSTLTVSNMSPEDSSIYLCSVVLGQWESEAFFGQGTRLTVV.

Worth noting for this clone: The sequence runs out 3 residues before the end of the CDR3; the remainder is reconstructed from the germline J gene. This sequence joins TRBV2 and TRBJ1-5; 8 bases fit TRBD1. Germline V gene data show CDR1 as SNHLY and CDR2 as FYNNEI. This CDR3 is built from 15 residues. V dropped 5 bases and J dropped 3; count of bases not matched to a gene: 6. CDR3 DNA, as far as it was read: TGTGCCAGCAGTATGGACAGGGTTACCAATCAGCCC. Residues: CASSMDRVTNQP. The entire CDR3 is CASSMDRVTNQPQHF.

The CDR3 sequence: CASSWGGTSTDTQYF. The CDR3 bases that were read are TGTGCCAGCAGCTGGGGCGGAACTAGCACAGATACG. This chain connects TRBV5-4 to TRBJ2-3, with D possibly being TRBD1 (5 bases). The read ends 3 residues early relative to the CDR3; the germline J gene fills the gap. The CDR3 spans 15 residues. Trimming took off 3 bases at V and 0 bases at J, with 11 bases between the two ends. CDR1 and CDR2 from the germline V gene are SGHNT and YYREEE (reference sequence). The whole variable domain, remainder taken from reference TRBV5-4 and TRBJ2-3, is ETGVTQSPTHLIKTRGQQVTLRCSSQSGHNTVSWYQQALGQGPQFIFQYYREEENGRGNFPPRFSGLQFPNYSSELNVNALELDDSALYLCASSWGGTSTDTQYFGPGTRLTVL.

A remark on this clone: The read terminates 3 residues ahead of where the CDR3 ends, so the germline J gene completes it. The chain employs TRBV20-1 and TRBJ2-5; 10 nucleotides match TRBD2. The CDR3 runs 20 residues. Germline CDR1 reads DFQATT; CDR2 reads SNEGSKA (reference sequence). Trimming took 5 bases from V and 5 from J; bases not matched to a gene: 26. CDR3 DNA, as far as it was read: TGCAGTGCTTGGGGACTAGCGAAGTTGGAGACAGGGAGGGTGAAGGAGACC. This translates into CSAWGLAKLETGRVKET. The whole CDR3 protein is CSAWGLAKLETGRVKETQYF.

Comment on this clone: With the read ending 3 residues before the CDR3 end, the germline J gene is used to fill in that end. The chain employs TRBV20-1 and TRBJ2-5; D ambiguous. Germline values: CDR1 DFQATT, CDR2 SNEGSKA (reference sequence). The CDR3 spans 15 residues. Trimming shortened V by 1 base and J by 4 bases, and 16 bases separated the two germline ends. The CDR3 DNA, read in part, is TGCAGTGCTAGAGTGAATAGTATGGTCGGAGAGACC. It translates to CSARVNSMVGET. The whole CDR3 sequence reads CSARVNSMVGETQYF.

Note on this clone: The DNA ends 3 residues before the CDR3 does, and the rest of the CDR3 is filled in from the germline J gene. The V gene is TRBV6-1, the J gene TRBJ1-1; no clear D gene. The CDR3 sequence is 15 residues long. With 2 bases removed from V and 1 base from J, the gap between germline ends came to 11 bases. Germline-derived CDR1 and CDR2 are MNHNS and SASEGT. CDR3 sequence: CASSERLAGNTEAFF. The sequenced part of the CDR3 DNA is TGTGCCAGCAGTGAAAGATTAGCGGGGAACACTGAA.

With respect to this clone: From the germline J gene comes the end of the CDR3, since the read stops 3 residues before it. The V gene is TRBV30, the J gene TRBJ2-1; 12 nucleotides agree with TRBD1. The CDR3 is 15 residues long. The V segment lost 2 bases and the J segment 7 bases; nucleotides outside the gene matches: 6. Per germline, CDR1 GTSNPN and CDR2 SVGIG (reference sequence). The covered CDR3 bases are TGTGCCTGGAGTCCGGGACAGGGGGCGAATAATGAG. It codes for CAWSPGQGANNE. The whole CDR3 protein is CAWSPGQGANNEQFF. Complete variable domain (other parts from reference TRBV30 and TRBJ2-1): SQTIHQWPATLVQPVGSPLSLECTVEGTSNPNLYWYRQAAGRGLQLLFYSVGIGQISSEVPQNLSASRPQDRQFILSSKKLLLSDSGFYLCAWSPGQGANNEQFFGPGTRLTVL.